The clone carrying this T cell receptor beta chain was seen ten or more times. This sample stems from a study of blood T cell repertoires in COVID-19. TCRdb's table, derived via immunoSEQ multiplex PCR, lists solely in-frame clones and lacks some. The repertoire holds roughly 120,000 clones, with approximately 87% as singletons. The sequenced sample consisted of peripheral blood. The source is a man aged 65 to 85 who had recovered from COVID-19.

The CDR3 sequence: CASSIDGRAMSYEQYF. The CDR3 bases are TGTGCCAGTAGTATAGACGGCAGGGCAATGTCCTACGAGCAGTACTTC. This chain connects TRBV19 to TRBJ2-7; D is possibly TRBD1 (5 bases). CDR1 is LNHDA, CDR2 SQIVND, per germline (reference sequence). V was shortened by 0 bases and J by 1 base, with 13 bases between the two germline ends. This CDR3 has 16 residues.